Listed here are 29 T cell receptor beta chains from one sample, sequenced in a study of control samples from healthy donors and cancer patients (dated by TCRdb to 2018 to 2021). The method behind the library was the immunoSEQ multiplex PCR assay. As stored in TCRdb, this immuneACCESS dataset retains in-frame rearrangements with V and J assigned. A fraction of the clones does not appear; measured against another copy, unresolved V genes explain less than half of the discrepancy, and the remainder lacks a known reason. Here the sample has around 94,000 clones; 80% to 95% occur a single time. Clones ranked in the top ten supply about 1.5% of the sample. The sample was blood. The receptors were sampled from a woman aged 30 to 39 in good health.

The chain links TRBV2 to TRBJ1-2; 7 nucleotides align to TRBD1. The CDR3 has 14 residues. From germline, CDR1 is SNHLY and CDR2 FYNNEI. The trim removed 8 bases at V and 1 base at J, leaving 7 bases unmatched. The CDR3 here is CASRGTANNYGYTF. In DNA form, the CDR3 reads TGTGCCAGCCGTGGGACAGCGAATAACTATGGCTACACCTTC.

The chain has TRBV29-1 and TRBJ1-2; D possibly corresponds to TRBD1 (6 bases). With 1 base removed from V and 4 bases from J, the gap between germline ends came to 19 bases. The CDR3 extends over 16 amino acids. The germline CDR1 and CDR2 sequences are SQVTM and ANQGSEA. The CDR3 reads CSVEGQGLSLGYGYTF. The CDR3 DNA sequence: TGCAGCGTTGAAGGTCAGGGGCTTTCCCTAGGCTATGGCTACACCTTC.

The CDR3 loop reads CAILDRGLGEAFF. The CDR3 coding sequence is TGTGCCATCCTCGACAGGGGGCTTGGCGAAGCTTTCTTT. The J gene is TRBJ1-1, the V gene TRBV6-6; 10 positions match TRBD1. The germline gives CDR1 MNHNY, CDR2 SVGAGI (reference sequence). The V segment lost 10 bases and the J segment 8 bases; nucleotides outside the gene matches: 10. The CDR3 is 13 amino acids.

The rearrangement joins TRBV5-5 to TRBJ2-7, with 9 bases matching TRBD2. Germline-derived CDR1 and CDR2 are SGHKS and YYEKEE (reference sequence). The CDR3 totals 16 residues. The V segment lost 3 bases and the J segment 3 bases; nucleotides outside the gene matches: 10. CDR3 sequence: CASSYNIAGASYEQYF. CDR3 DNA sequence: TGTGCCAGCAGCTACAACATAGCGGGGGCTAGCTACGAGCAGTACTTC.

V and J are TRBV6-1 and TRBJ2-7; 8 positions match TRBD2. CDR1 is MNHNS, CDR2 SASEGT, per germline. This CDR3 has 16 residues. The V gene end was trimmed by 0 bases and the J gene end by 3 bases; junction bases not matched to a gene: 7. The CDR3 here is CASSEAYGGAGYEQYF. As DNA, the CDR3 is TGTGCCAGCAGTGAAGCGTACGGGGGGGCCGGCTACGAGCAGTACTTC.

V and J are TRBV10-3 and TRBJ2-1, with TRBD2 identical over 8 bases. The germline V gene has CDR1 ENHRY and CDR2 SYGVKD. Losses at the gene ends were 4 bases for V and 13 bases for J; bases not matched to a gene: 21. The CDR3 length is 17 residues. In DNA form, the CDR3 reads TGTGCCATCAGTGGGACGGGGGCTAGCGGGCCCTCGGGTGACCAGTTCTTC. Translation: CAISGTGASGPSGDQFF.

The J gene is TRBJ1-2, the V gene TRBV4-1; TRBD1 matches 9 bases. V shed 4 bases, J shed 6 bases, and the junction held 9 bases outside the gene matches. The CDR3 contains 15 residues. CDR1 and CDR2 from the germline V gene are MGHRA and YSYEKL. CDR3 DNA: TGCGCCAGCAGCCGTTACAGGGGGCGAGAGGATGGCTACACCTTC. Translating it yields CASSRYRGREDGYTF.

V is TRBV7-3 and J is TRBJ1-1; D gene ambiguous. Per the germline V gene, CDR1 is SGHTA and CDR2 is FQGTGA. V lost 5 bases and J 1 base, leaving 11 bases between the germline ends. The CDR3 runs to 14 residues. In nucleotides, the CDR3 is TGTGCCAGCAGCCAAGGTCATCAGAACACTGAAGCTTTCTTT. As protein: CASSQGHQNTEAFF.

The chain employs TRBV5-6 and TRBJ1-2, with no clear D. Germline values: CDR1 SGHDT, CDR2 YYEEEE. V was shortened by 0 bases and J by 5 bases, with 14 bases between the two germline ends. The length of the CDR3 is 15 residues. CDR3 nucleotides: TGTGCCAGCAGCTTGGCCTTTAAGGGAGTATATGGCTACACCTTC. It codes for CASSLAFKGVYGYTF.

This clone was picked up a small number of times. The rearrangement uses TRBV2 and TRBJ2-3; 10 bases match TRBD2. This CDR3 comprises 15 residues. Germline CDR1 reads SNHLY; CDR2 reads FYNNEI. V gave up 6 bases and J gave up 1 base; unmatched junction bases: 4. CDR3 DNA: TGTGCCAGCAGCGCTGGGACTAGCGGCACAGATACGCAGTATTTT. Its protein product is CASSAGTSGTDTQYF.

The J gene is TRBJ2-5, the V gene TRBV10-3; 10 positions agree with TRBD1. Trimming took 5 bases from V and 2 from J; bases not matched to a gene: 11. Germline V gene sequence: CDR1 ENHRY, CDR2 SYGVKD. CDR3 length: 17 residues. CDR3 nucleotides: TGTGCCATCAGTAGGGGGGGGACAGGGGCCTCGCAAGAGACCCAGTACTTC. Its translation: CAISRGGTGASQETQYF.

J is TRBJ1-6 and V is TRBV5-6; D is possibly TRBD1 (6 bases). This CDR3 has 15 amino acids. Germline CDR1 is SGHDT and CDR2 is YYEEEE. V lost 3 bases and J lost 7, with 14 bases in between. The CDR3 DNA sequence: TGTGCCAGCAGCTGGGGGTGGACAGCGAATTCACCCCTCCACTTT. It yields the protein CASSWGWTANSPLHF. Drawing the rest from reference TRBV5-6 and TRBJ1-6, the complete variable domain is DAGVTQSPTHLIKTRGQQVTLRCSPKSGHDTVSWYQQALGQGPQFIFQYYEEEERQRGNFPDRFSGHQFPNYSSELNVNALLLGDSALYLCASSWGWTANSPLHFGNGTRLTVT.

This sequence joins TRBV5-1 and TRBJ2-5; 7 nucleotides agree with TRBD2. This CDR3 region has 16 residues. Losses at the gene ends were 0 bases for V and 2 bases for J; bases not matched to a gene: 7. The germline CDR1 and CDR2 sequences are SGHRS and YFSETQ. The DNA of the CDR3 is TGCGCCAGCAGCTTGGTGCGTCTAGCGGCACAAGAGACCCAGTACTTC. This codes for CASSLVRLAAQETQYF. Looking up the rest from reference TRBV5-1 and TRBJ2-5 gives the full variable domain: KAGVTQTPRYLIKTRGQQVTLSCSPISGHRSVSWYQQTPGQGLQFLFEYFSETQRNKGNFPGRFSGRQFSNSRSEMNVSTLELGDSALYLCASSLVRLAAQETQYFGPGTRLLVL.

The chain uses TRBV9 and TRBJ2-2, with 7 bases identical to TRBD1. The CDR3 has 16 amino acids. J gave up 6 bases and V 0 bases, and 8 bases lay outside the gene matches. Germline V gene data show CDR1 as SGDLS and CDR2 as YYNGEE. The chain's CDR3 is CASSVGGQNLAGELFF. In DNA form, the CDR3 reads TGTGCCAGCAGCGTAGGGGGACAGAACTTAGCCGGGGAGCTGTTTTTT.

CDR3 in amino acids: CASSQDMMEDYEQYF. As DNA, the CDR3 is TGCGCCAGCAGCCAAGATATGATGGAGGACTACGAGCAGTACTTC. V gene TRBV4-1 combines with J gene TRBJ2-7; D might be TRBD2 (5 bases). This CDR3 has 15 amino acids. The V end was cut by 0 bases, the J end by 3 bases, with 12 bases between. Germline CDR1 is MGHRA and CDR2 is YSYEKL.

The J gene is TRBJ1-5, the V gene TRBV2; TRBD1 aligns across 8 bases. The CDR3 totals 14 residues. Germline V gene data show CDR1 as SNHLY and CDR2 as FYNNEI. V was pared by 3 bases and J by 6 bases, with 4 bases of the junction left unmatched. The CDR3 DNA is TGTGCCAGCAGTGATGGACAGGGTTTTCAGCCCCAGCATTTT. This encodes CASSDGQGFQPQHF.

The rearrangement uses TRBV9 and TRBJ1-2; TRBD1 aligns across 7 bases. J lost 5 bases, V lost 0 bases, and 4 bases had no gene match. Germline-derived CDR1 and CDR2 are SGDLS and YYNGEE. The CDR3 is 14 residues long. CDR3 coding DNA: TGTGCCAGCAGCGTAGGGACAGGAATGTATGGCTACACCTTC. It codes for CASSVGTGMYGYTF.

The V gene is TRBV2, the J gene TRBJ1-4; D gene unclear. The germline V gene encodes CDR1 SNHLY and CDR2 FYNNEI. The CDR3 is made up of 15 amino acids. V was pared by 3 bases and J by 0 bases, with 8 bases between. The CDR3 here is CASSERLTTNEKLFF. The CDR3 DNA is TGTGCCAGCAGTGAGCGGTTGACAACTAATGAAAAACTGTTTTTT.

This chain links TRBV7-2 with TRBJ2-1; D is tentatively TRBD1 or TRBD2 (5 bases each). The CDR3 totals 15 residues. V gave up 6 bases and J gave up 0 bases, with 12 bases separating them. CDR1 and CDR2 (germline): SGHTA, FQGNSA. The CDR3 DNA follows: TGTGCCAGCAGTCCCGGGACCATCTCCTACAATGAGCAGTTCTTC. It translates to CASSPGTISYNEQFF.

The rearrangement links TRBV5-1 to TRBJ1-1; no reliable D call. Germline lookup yields CDR1 SGHRS and CDR2 YFSETQ. Trimming cost V 0 bases and J 0 bases, with 3 bases left between them. This CDR3 is built from 13 residues. The CDR3 sequence is CASSLGMNTEAFF. In DNA, the CDR3 is TGCGCCAGCAGCTTGGGGATGAACACTGAAGCTTTCTTT.

The gene calls are TRBV7-2 and TRBJ2-2; D may be TRBD2 (5 bases). The CDR3 has 15 residues. V lost 5 bases to trimming and J lost 1 base, with 11 bases between them. Germline CDR1 reads SGHTA; CDR2 reads FQGNSA. The CDR3: CASSLRALNTGELFF. The CDR3 region has the DNA TGTGCCAGCAGCCTGCGGGCCTTGAACACCGGGGAGCTGTTTTTT. Combining the CDR3 with reference TRBV7-2 and TRBJ2-2 gives the whole variable domain GAGVSQSPSNKVTEKGKDVELRCDPISGHTALYWYRQSLGQGLEFLIYFQGNSAPDKSGLPSDRFSAERTGGSVSTLTIQRTQQEDSAVYLCASSLRALNTGELFFGEGSRLTVL.

This chain connects TRBV4-1 to TRBJ1-3, with TRBD1 as a possible D gene (5 bases). The CDR3 length is 17 residues. Looked up from germline, CDR1 is MGHRA and CDR2 is YSYEKL. The V gene lost 2 bases and the J gene lost 0 bases, with 14 bases spanning the gap. CDR3 loop: CASSQLTRANSGNTIYF. In nucleotides, the CDR3 is TGCGCCAGCAGCCAACTGACCAGGGCCAACTCTGGAAACACCATATATTTT.

This clone was observed a single time. V is TRBV5-1 and J is TRBJ1-4; D remains unclear. V lost 5 bases and J 4 bases, leaving 21 bases between the germline ends. This CDR3 region has 17 residues. CDR1 is SGHRS and CDR2 is YFSETQ in the germline V gene. The CDR3 region has the DNA TGCGCCAGCAGGGTGTGTAGGGATGTTGAGAATAATGAAAAACTGTTTTTT. Its protein is CASRVCRDVENNEKLFF.

The chain recombines TRBV5-6 with TRBJ1-6; 10 nucleotides align to TRBD1. The V gene's germline CDR1 is SGHDT and CDR2 YYEEEE. Germline trimming cut 0 bases from V and 3 bases from J; bases unmatched to any gene: 3. The CDR3 loop spans 17 amino acids. The CDR3 region is CASSLGDRGGYNSPLHF. The DNA for the CDR3 is TGTGCCAGCAGCTTGGGGGACAGGGGAGGCTATAATTCACCCCTCCACTTT.

CDR3 region: CASSDSYPNQPQHF. The CDR3 DNA reads as TGTGCCAGCAGTGACTCCTACCCCAATCAGCCCCAGCATTTT. V usage is TRBV2 and J usage is TRBJ1-5, with D hard to call. This CDR3 comprises 14 residues. Trimming shortened V by 3 bases and J by 3 bases, and 9 bases separated the two germline ends. Germline values: CDR1 SNHLY, CDR2 FYNNEI.

The chain couples TRBV6-5 to TRBJ1-6, with D tentatively TRBD1 (6 bases). The CDR3 contains 14 residues. The ends were cut back, 5 bases at V and 10 bases at J, with 15 bases in the middle. Germline V gene sequence: CDR1 MNHEY, CDR2 SVGAGI. The CDR3, as DNA: TGTGCCAGCAGTATCACAGGGCCTCGGTCACCCCTCCACTTT. Residues: CASSITGPRSPLHF.

The chain employs TRBV28 and TRBJ1-1, with 7 bases lining up with TRBD1. The germline V gene has CDR1 MDHEN and CDR2 SYDVKM. The V gene end was trimmed by 6 bases and the J gene end by 4 bases; junction bases not matched to a gene: 8. This CDR3 spans 14 amino acids. DNA for the CDR3: TGTGCCAGCAGGGCGATAGGGGGCGGCACTGAAGCTTTCTTT. Amino acid sequence: CASRAIGGGTEAFF.

This clone has a single count. The chain couples TRBV7-9 to TRBJ2-2; TRBD1 matches at 8 bases. Germline values: CDR1 SEHNR, CDR2 FQNEAQ (reference sequence). The trim removed 4 bases at V and 8 bases at J, leaving 6 bases unmatched. The CDR3 spans 14 residues. Written as DNA, the CDR3 is TGTGCCAGCAGCTCCCGACAGGGGACGGGGGAGCTGTTTTTT. This codes for CASSSRQGTGELFF.

This chain joins TRBV6-5 and TRBJ1-2; D call uncertain. Trimming removed 2 bases at V and 2 bases at J, with 9 bases between. Germline CDR1 and CDR2: MNHEY and SVGAGI. The CDR3 is made up of 14 amino acids. The CDR3 sequence: CASSYLPYNYGYTF. The DNA for the CDR3 is TGTGCCAGCAGTTACCTACCTTACAACTATGGCTACACCTTC.